One and the same sample provided the 30 T cell receptor beta chains below, sequenced in a study of shared clonotypes between healthy human individuals. The protocol was immunoSEQ multiplex PCR, while the TCRdb copy is restricted to in-frame clones and leaves out a portion. The sample has 2 million to 2.5 million clones, 90% to 97% seen once. Input material: naive CD4+ T cells sorted from blood. Subset indicated: CD45RA+ positively selected. These TCRs come from a man between 18 and 29 years old in good health.

The chain uses TRBV30 and TRBJ2-2, with a weak D call TRBD1 (6 bases). There are 14 residues in the CDR3. V was clipped by 0 bases and J by 9 bases, with 14 bases between them. Germline loops: CDR1 GTSNPN, CDR2 SVGIG (reference sequence). CDR3 sequence reads: CAWSVGQYHRELFF. CDR3 sequence (DNA): TGTGCCTGGAGTGTAGGACAGTACCACCGGGAGCTGTTTTTT.

This chain uses TRBV5-1 with TRBJ2-7, with a possible D match to TRBD2 (6 bases). CDR1 and CDR2 (germline): SGHRS, YFSETQ. This CDR3 is built from 14 residues. V lost 7 bases and J 1 base, leaving 15 bases between the germline ends. CDR3 protein: CASAGQAGSYEQYF. Written as DNA, the CDR3 is TGCGCCAGCGCGGGGCAGGCAGGGTCCTACGAGCAGTACTTC.

The chain joins TRBV29-1 to TRBJ2-7, with 9 nucleotides matching TRBD1. V lost 4 bases and J lost 2; bases outside the gene matches: 6. The germline gives CDR1 SQVTM, CDR2 ANQGSEA. This CDR3 has 14 residues. CDR3 in amino acids: CSVATGGYPYEQYF. The DNA of the CDR3 is TGCAGCGTTGCCACAGGGGGCTATCCCTACGAGCAGTACTTC.

This clone was observed once. The J gene is TRBJ2-7, the V gene TRBV7-9; a possible D gene is TRBD1 (5 bases). Germline V gene sequence: CDR1 SEHNR, CDR2 FQNEAQ (reference sequence). Trimming shortened V by 5 bases and J by 2 bases, and 19 bases separated the two germline ends. The CDR3 covers 16 residues. The CDR3 region is CASSRKRSGAPYEQYF. DNA of the CDR3: TGTGCCAGCAGCCGTAAGAGGAGTGGGGCCCCCTACGAGCAGTACTTC. Together with reference TRBV7-9 and TRBJ2-7, the CDR3 gives the full variable domain: DTGVSQNPRHKITKRGQNVTFRCDPISEHNRLYWYRQTLGQGPEFLTYFQNEAQLEKSRLLSDRFSAERPKGSFSTLEIQRTEQGDSAMYLCASSRKRSGAPYEQYFGPGTRLTVT.

This chain uses TRBV10-1 with TRBJ1-3, with 10 bases lining up with TRBD1. The CDR3 runs 16 residues. Germline V gene data show CDR1 as WNHNN and CDR2 as SYGVQD (reference sequence). V was pared by 6 bases and J by 1 base, with 6 bases of the junction left unmatched. The CDR3 DNA is TGCGCCAGCAGCCCCGGGACAGGGGAATCTGGAAACACCATATATTTT. This gives the protein CASSPGTGESGNTIYF.

The rearrangement uses TRBV9 and TRBJ1-2; 8 nucleotides line up with TRBD1. The CDR3 length is 13 residues. Losses at the gene ends were 3 bases for V and 8 bases for J; bases not matched to a gene: 6. Germline V lookup: CDR1 SGDLS, CDR2 YYNGEE. DNA for the CDR3: TGTGCCAGCAGCGCTTTGGGACAGGACGGCTACACCTTC. This encodes CASSALGQDGYTF. The full variable domain, its missing parts supplied by reference TRBV9 and TRBJ1-2, is DSGVTQTPKHLITATGQRVTLRCSPRSGDLSVYWYQQSLDQGLQFLIQYYNGEERAKGNILERFSAQQFPDLHSELNLSSLELGDSALYFCASSALGQDGYTFGSGTRLTVV.

The gene calls are TRBV29-1 and TRBJ2-2; 9 positions match TRBD1. V shed 5 bases, J shed 3 bases, and the junction held 10 bases outside the gene matches. The CDR3 has 16 residues. Germline CDR1 is SQVTM and CDR2 is ANQGSEA. CDR3 region: CSVKIPGTGHTGELFF. The CDR3 region has the DNA TGCAGCGTTAAAATTCCCGGGACAGGGCACACCGGGGAGCTGTTTTTT.

The rearrangement links TRBV2 to TRBJ1-5; unclear D gene. This CDR3 is 17 amino acids long. Trimming took 3 bases from V and 0 from J, leaving 15 bases between them. Germline CDR1 is SNHLY and CDR2 is FYNNEI. CDR3 in DNA: TGTGCCAGCAGTGATTCGGTGTCCAGGAGTAGCAATCAGCCCCAGCATTTT. The encoded protein is CASSDSVSRSSNQPQHF.

This chain uses TRBV27 with TRBJ2-3; 11 positions match TRBD2. CDR1 and CDR2 from the germline V gene are MNHEY and SMNVEV (reference sequence). After removal of 5 bases from V and 4 bases from J, the junction contained 11 bases not matched to a gene. The CDR3 sequence is 17 residues long. CDR3 sequence (DNA): TGTGCCAGCAGTCCCGGACTAGCGGGTAGGGGTGCAGATACGCAGTATTTT. It codes for CASSPGLAGRGADTQYF.

This rearrangement joins TRBV13 to TRBJ2-7, with TRBD2 as a possible D gene (5 bases). V shed 4 bases and J shed 1 base, with 20 bases lying between them. The CDR3 has 17 residues. Germline CDR1 PRHDT, CDR2 FYEKMQ (reference sequence). CDR3: CASSSTGFFGSSYEQYF. CDR3 bases: TGTGCCAGCAGCTCGACGGGGTTCTTTGGTTCTTCCTACGAGCAGTACTTC.

V is TRBV7-6 and J is TRBJ2-2, with TRBD2 matching over 11 bases. Trimming cost V 1 base and J 3 bases; bases outside gene matches: 4. This CDR3 has 17 amino acids. The germline V gene encodes CDR1 SGHVS and CDR2 FNYEAQ. CDR3 bases: TGTGCCAGCAGCTTAGTATATAGCGGGAGGGACACCGGGGAGCTGTTTTTT. Translating gives CASSLVYSGRDTGELFF.

The chain carries TRBV6-6 and TRBJ1-5; tentative D call: TRBD1 (5 bases). CDR3 length: 16 amino acids. Trimming shortened V by 2 bases and J by 4 bases, and 15 bases separated the two germline ends. CDR1 MNHNY and CDR2 SVGAGI come from the germline V gene (reference sequence). The CDR3 spells CASSYAGRFANQPQHF. The CDR3 DNA follows: TGTGCCAGCAGTTACGCAGGGCGGTTTGCGAATCAGCCCCAGCATTTT.

Regarding this clone: The sample carries other DNA sequences with the same CDR3. The chain employs TRBV2 and TRBJ2-7; TRBD2 matches 11 bases. CDR3 length equals 15 residues. The germline gives CDR1 SNHLY, CDR2 FYNNEI. V gave up 5 bases and J gave up 1 base; unmatched junction bases: 4. CDR3 sequence (DNA): TGTGCCAGCAGTTCCGGGACTAGCGGTTCCTACGAGCAGTACTTC. Its protein product is CASSSGTSGSYEQYF. The full variable domain, completed using reference TRBV2 and TRBJ2-7, is EPEVTQTPSHQVTQMGQEVILRCVPISNHLYFYWYRQILGQKVEFLVSFYNNEISEKSEIFDDQFSVERPDGSNFTLKIRSTKLEDSAMYFCASSSGTSGSYEQYFGPGTRLTVT.

This chain uses TRBV2 with TRBJ2-7; no firm D call. This CDR3 is built from 14 residues. The V end was cut by 2 bases, the J end by 2 bases, with 10 bases between. Per the germline V gene, CDR1 is SNHLY and CDR2 is FYNNEI. The CDR3 reads CASSERPIPYEQYF. In DNA form, the CDR3 reads TGTGCCAGCAGTGAACGGCCAATACCCTACGAGCAGTACTTC.

This clone came up once. V gene TRBV4-2 combines with J gene TRBJ2-7; 8 nucleotides line up with TRBD2. The CDR3 totals 14 residues. Germline CDR1 reads LGHNA; CDR2 reads YNFKEQ. V dropped 4 bases and J dropped 5; count of bases not matched to a gene: 7. This CDR3 reads CASSLSGGPDEQYF. CDR3 DNA sequence: TGTGCCAGCAGCCTAAGCGGGGGTCCGGACGAGCAGTACTTC.

The rearrangement links TRBV7-3 to TRBJ2-1; TRBD2 might be the D (6 bases). The V end was cut by 2 bases, the J end by 9 bases, with 11 bases between. There are 13 residues in the CDR3. Per the germline V gene, CDR1 is SGHTA and CDR2 is FQGTGA. CDR3 in DNA: TGTGCCAGCAGCTTAGGGGAGGCGGGTGAGCAGTTCTTC. Encoded protein: CASSLGEAGEQFF.

The gene calls are TRBV15 and TRBJ2-2; 9 bases are shared with TRBD2. After removal of 0 bases from V and 5 bases from J, the junction contained 4 bases not matched to a gene. The germline V gene encodes CDR1 LNHNV and CDR2 YYDKDF (reference sequence). This CDR3 region has 16 residues. CDR3 sequence: CATSRDPLAGTGELFF. Written as DNA, the CDR3 is TGTGCCACCAGCAGAGATCCTCTAGCGGGAACCGGGGAGCTGTTTTTT.

The chain carries TRBV7-9 and TRBJ2-5, with D perhaps matching TRBD2 (5 bases). Trimming took 0 bases from V and 2 from J, leaving 13 bases between them. Germline CDR1 and CDR2: SEHNR and FQNEAQ (reference sequence). The CDR3 loop spans 16 amino acids. The chain's CDR3 is CASSLAGYGVQETQYF. The CDR3 DNA reads as TGTGCCAGCAGCTTAGCGGGGTACGGGGTTCAAGAGACCCAGTACTTC.

V is TRBV6-6 and J is TRBJ1-2, with 7 bases identical to TRBD1. Germline V CDR1 and CDR2: MNHNY, SVGAGI (reference sequence). The CDR3 spans 14 residues. V lost 2 bases to trimming and J lost 3 bases; unmatched junction nucleotides: 3. The CDR3, as DNA: TGTGCCAGCAGTTACCCTGGACAGGACTATGGCTACACCTTC. Translating gives CASSYPGQDYGYTF.

The chain couples TRBV6-1 to TRBJ2-7, with 11 nucleotides matching TRBD2. Germline V CDR1 and CDR2: MNHNS, SASEGT. The V gene end was trimmed by 5 bases and the J gene end by 5 bases; junction bases not matched to a gene: 5. CDR3 length: 14 residues. CDR3 DNA: TGTGCCAGCAGTCCTAGCGGGGGGACGAACGAGCAGTACTTC. Amino acid sequence: CASSPSGGTNEQYF.

Only a few counts were recorded for this clone. The rearrangement links TRBV7-9 to TRBJ1-2; D is unclear. Germline V lookup: CDR1 SEHNR, CDR2 FQNEAQ (reference sequence). Trimming took 5 bases from V and 13 from J, leaving 14 bases between them. This CDR3 has 11 residues. This CDR3 reads CASSLGPTGTF. DNA for the CDR3: TGTGCCAGCAGCCTCGGGCCCACGGGCACCTTC.

This clone was counted a single time. The J gene is TRBJ2-5, the V gene TRBV13; no clear D. This CDR3 has 14 residues. Germline loops: CDR1 PRHDT, CDR2 FYEKMQ (reference sequence). The V end lost 1 base, the J end lost 4 bases, and 10 bases lay between the germline ends. CDR3 in DNA: TGTGCCAGCAGCTTAGAGGGATTGGGAGAGACCCAGTACTTC. It is translated as CASSLEGLGETQYF.

The CDR3 is CASSVTGEGDTEAFF. Here the CDR3 DNA reads TGCGCCAGCAGCGTTACAGGGGAGGGTGACACTGAAGCTTTCTTT. The J gene is TRBJ1-1, the V gene TRBV5-1, with 7 positions matching TRBD1. Germline lookup yields CDR1 SGHRS and CDR2 YFSETQ. This CDR3 comprises 15 residues. Trimming at V came to 4 bases and at J to 3 bases, leaving 9 bases not matched to a gene.

This clone was recorded only once. The chain employs TRBV28 and TRBJ2-7; a weak D match, TRBD2 (5 bases). The length of the CDR3 is 13 residues. V was trimmed by 7 bases and J by 3 bases, leaving 13 bases between them. Looked up from germline, CDR1 is MDHEN and CDR2 is SYDVKM. CDR3 nucleotide sequence: TGTGCCAGCACCTCGACGGGAAACTACGAGCAGTACTTC. Translating it yields CASTSTGNYEQYF.

The genes are TRBV5-6 and TRBJ2-7, with TRBD1 matching over 7 bases. This CDR3 has 12 residues. The germline V gene encodes CDR1 SGHDT and CDR2 YYEEEE. The junction had 4 bases not matched to a gene; V was cut back by 4 bases and J by 6 bases. CDR3 coding DNA: TGTGCCAGCAGCCTAAACAGGGGCGAGCAGTACTTC. Protein sequence: CASSLNRGEQYF.

In regard to this clone: The sample carries other DNA sequences with the same CDR3. The J gene is TRBJ1-5, the V gene TRBV15; no clear D. The CDR3 consists of 12 residues. Germline lookup yields CDR1 LNHNV and CDR2 YYDKDF (reference sequence). The V gene lost 1 base and the J gene lost 4 bases, with 2 bases spanning the gap. DNA of the CDR3: TGTGCCACCAGCAGAGTAAATCAGCCCCAGCATTTT. This sequence encodes CATSRVNQPQHF.

The count of this clone is one. This chain uses TRBV11-2 with TRBJ2-7; D remains ambiguous. Germline CDR1 SGHAT, CDR2 FQNNGV. CDR3 length equals 15 residues. V was clipped by 1 base and J by 5 bases, with 15 bases between them. CDR3 coding DNA: TGTGCCAGCAGCTTAGTCTCCCCCGGCAGGAACGAGCAGTACTTC. Translated: CASSLVSPGRNEQYF.

This clone was counted only a few times. The rearrangement uses TRBV19 and TRBJ1-5, with D possibly matching TRBD1 (5 bases). Trimming took 7 bases from V and 6 from J, leaving 16 bases between them. This CDR3 comprises 14 residues. Germline CDR1 is LNHDA and CDR2 is SQIVND (reference sequence). The CDR3 sequence is CASTPGSGGQPQHF. CDR3 DNA: TGTGCCAGTACCCCAGGTTCTGGGGGTCAGCCCCAGCATTTT.

This chain joins TRBV27 and TRBJ2-7; the match to TRBD1 covers 10 bases. J lost 3 bases, V lost 5 bases, and 4 bases had no gene match. Germline assignment: CDR1 MNHEY and CDR2 SMNVEV (reference sequence). The CDR3 sequence is 14 residues long. The CDR3, as DNA: TGTGCCAGCAGTCCATGGACAGGGGGCTACGAGCAGTACTTC. Its protein product is CASSPWTGGYEQYF.

The chain recombines TRBV28 with TRBJ1-5, with D perhaps TRBD1 (6 bases). CDR1 is MDHEN and CDR2 is SYDVKM in the germline V gene. This CDR3 comprises 13 residues. V lost 6 bases and J lost 3, with 9 bases in between. The CDR3 coding sequence is TGTGCCAGCAGCTGGACAGACAATCAGCCCCAGCATTTT. Translating gives CASSWTDNQPQHF.